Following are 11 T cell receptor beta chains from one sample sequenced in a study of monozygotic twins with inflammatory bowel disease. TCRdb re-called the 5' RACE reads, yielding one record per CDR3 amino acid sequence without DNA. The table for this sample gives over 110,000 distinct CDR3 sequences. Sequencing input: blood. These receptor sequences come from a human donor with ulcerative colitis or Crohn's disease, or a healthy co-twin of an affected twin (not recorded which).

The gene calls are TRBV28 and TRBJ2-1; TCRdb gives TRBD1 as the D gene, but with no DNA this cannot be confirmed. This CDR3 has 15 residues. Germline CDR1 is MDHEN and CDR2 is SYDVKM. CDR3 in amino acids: CASRQYGTGNNEQFF.

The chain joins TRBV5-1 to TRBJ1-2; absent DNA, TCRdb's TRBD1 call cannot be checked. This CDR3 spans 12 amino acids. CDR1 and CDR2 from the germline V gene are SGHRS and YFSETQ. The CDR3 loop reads CASSLDPGGYTF.

CDR3 in amino acids: CASSLLGGSWAQHF. The rearrangement joins TRBV12-3 or TRBV12-4 to TRBJ1-5; the TRBD1 assignment by TCRdb is unverifiable without DNA. The CDR3 length is 14 residues.

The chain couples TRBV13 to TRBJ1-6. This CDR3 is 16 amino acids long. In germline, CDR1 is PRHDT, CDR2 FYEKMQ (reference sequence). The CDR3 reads CASSSTGSSYNSPLHF. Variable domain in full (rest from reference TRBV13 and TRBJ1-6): AAGVIQSPRHLIKEKRETATLKCYPIPRHDTVYWYQQGPGQDPQFLISFYEKMQSDKGSIPDRFSAQQFSDYHSELNMSSLELGDSALYFCASSSTGSSYNSPLHFGNGTRLTVT.

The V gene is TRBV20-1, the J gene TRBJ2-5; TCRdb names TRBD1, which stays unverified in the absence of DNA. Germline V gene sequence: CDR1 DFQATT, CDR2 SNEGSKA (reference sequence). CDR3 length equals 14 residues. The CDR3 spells CSARALPGVETQYF.

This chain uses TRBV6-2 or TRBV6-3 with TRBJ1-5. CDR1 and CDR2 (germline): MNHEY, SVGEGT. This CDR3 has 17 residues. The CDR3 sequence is CATGGRSDLARSQPQHF.

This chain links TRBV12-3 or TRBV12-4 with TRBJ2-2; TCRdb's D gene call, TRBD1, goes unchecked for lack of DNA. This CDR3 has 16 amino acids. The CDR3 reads CASRPYDRGNTGELFF.

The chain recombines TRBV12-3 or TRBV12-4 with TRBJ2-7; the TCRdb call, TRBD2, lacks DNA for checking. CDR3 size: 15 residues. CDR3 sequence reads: CASSPPGLATDEQYF.

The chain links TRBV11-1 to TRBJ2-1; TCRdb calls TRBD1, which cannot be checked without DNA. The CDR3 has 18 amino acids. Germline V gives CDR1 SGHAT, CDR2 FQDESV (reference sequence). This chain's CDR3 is CASSSPPTDKTSYNEQFF.

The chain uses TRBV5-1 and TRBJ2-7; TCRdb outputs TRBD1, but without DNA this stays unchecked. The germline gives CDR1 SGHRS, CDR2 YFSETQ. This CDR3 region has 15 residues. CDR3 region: CASSLEFALSYEQYF.

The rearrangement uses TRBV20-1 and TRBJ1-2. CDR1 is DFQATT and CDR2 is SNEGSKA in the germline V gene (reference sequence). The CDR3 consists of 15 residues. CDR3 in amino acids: CSAREYSRAYYGYTF.